These T cell receptor beta chains were read from a single sample in a study of blood T cell repertoires in COVID-19. Repertoires were generated with immunoSEQ multiplex PCR, while TCRdb's copy carries only in-frame clones and drops some. The sample consists of just over 300,000 clones, around 86% of them appearing once. Material for sequencing was PBMCs or T cells enriched from blood (not recorded which). The receptors originated from a man aged 30 to 45 who had recovered from COVID-19. The conserved cysteine and the conserved F or W are not part of the CDR3 here. Clone size appears in some rows only: once, few, many, or a class for an expanded clone.

size,V,CDR3
.,TRBV15,ATSRDPLAGRDEQF
.,TRBV30,ASLQDTPETF
.,TRBV11-2,ASSLGLMTGKETQY
.,TRBV11-1,ASSLGHSYEQY
.,TRBV2,ASSEELVVSYEQY
.,TRBV28,ASTRVAGAYEQY
.,TRBV11-2,ASSLREELGSYEQY
.,TRBV6-5,ASSIGVPSTDTQY
.,TRBV18,ASSPPTWTDTTNEKLF
.,TRBV11-3,ASSPGQGAGELF
.,TRBV27,ASRSKTGAITSYEQY
.,TRBV5-5,ASSFMQGGTGELF
.,TRBV10-3,AISEVTGTVDGNTIY
few,TRBV6-5,ASRARGAVGTEAF
.,TRBV30,AWSNSHNEQF
.,TRBV10-2,ASTPGGGEQF
.,TRBV9,ASSAGTTAYNEQF
.,TRBV19,ASSRGPGPQH